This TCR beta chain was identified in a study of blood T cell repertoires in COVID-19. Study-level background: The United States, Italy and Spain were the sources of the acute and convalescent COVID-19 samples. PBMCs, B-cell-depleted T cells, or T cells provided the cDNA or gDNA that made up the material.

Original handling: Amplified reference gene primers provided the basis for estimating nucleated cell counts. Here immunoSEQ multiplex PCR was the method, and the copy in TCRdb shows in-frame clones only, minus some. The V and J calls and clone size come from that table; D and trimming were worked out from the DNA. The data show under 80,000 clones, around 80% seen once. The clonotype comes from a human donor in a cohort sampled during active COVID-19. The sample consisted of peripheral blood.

The CDR3 DNA sequence: TGTGCCAGCAGTTACGGGACAGCCCGCTCCTACGAGCAGTACTTC. As protein: CASSYGTARSYEQYF. The V and J genes are TRBV6-5 and TRBJ2-7; TRBD1 matches at 7 bases. With 2 bases clipped from V and 0 bases from J, the junction kept 4 bases outside the gene matches. The germline gives CDR1 MNHEY, CDR2 SVGAGI. This CDR3 spans 15 amino acids.